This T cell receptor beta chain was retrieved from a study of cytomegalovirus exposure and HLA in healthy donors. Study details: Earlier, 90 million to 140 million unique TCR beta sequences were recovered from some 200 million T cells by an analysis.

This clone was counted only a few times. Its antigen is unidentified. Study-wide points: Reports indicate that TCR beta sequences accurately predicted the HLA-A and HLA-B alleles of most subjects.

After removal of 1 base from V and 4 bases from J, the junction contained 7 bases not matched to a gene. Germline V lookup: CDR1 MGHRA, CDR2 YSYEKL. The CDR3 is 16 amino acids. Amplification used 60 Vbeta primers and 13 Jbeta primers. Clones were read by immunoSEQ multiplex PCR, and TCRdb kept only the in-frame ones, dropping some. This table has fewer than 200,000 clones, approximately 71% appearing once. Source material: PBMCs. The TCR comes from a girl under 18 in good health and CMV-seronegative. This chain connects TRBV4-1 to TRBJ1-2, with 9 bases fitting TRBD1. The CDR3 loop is CASSQAGRQGGYGYTF. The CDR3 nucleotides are TGCGCCAGCAGCCAAGCGGGTAGACAGGGGGGCTATGGCTACACCTTC.